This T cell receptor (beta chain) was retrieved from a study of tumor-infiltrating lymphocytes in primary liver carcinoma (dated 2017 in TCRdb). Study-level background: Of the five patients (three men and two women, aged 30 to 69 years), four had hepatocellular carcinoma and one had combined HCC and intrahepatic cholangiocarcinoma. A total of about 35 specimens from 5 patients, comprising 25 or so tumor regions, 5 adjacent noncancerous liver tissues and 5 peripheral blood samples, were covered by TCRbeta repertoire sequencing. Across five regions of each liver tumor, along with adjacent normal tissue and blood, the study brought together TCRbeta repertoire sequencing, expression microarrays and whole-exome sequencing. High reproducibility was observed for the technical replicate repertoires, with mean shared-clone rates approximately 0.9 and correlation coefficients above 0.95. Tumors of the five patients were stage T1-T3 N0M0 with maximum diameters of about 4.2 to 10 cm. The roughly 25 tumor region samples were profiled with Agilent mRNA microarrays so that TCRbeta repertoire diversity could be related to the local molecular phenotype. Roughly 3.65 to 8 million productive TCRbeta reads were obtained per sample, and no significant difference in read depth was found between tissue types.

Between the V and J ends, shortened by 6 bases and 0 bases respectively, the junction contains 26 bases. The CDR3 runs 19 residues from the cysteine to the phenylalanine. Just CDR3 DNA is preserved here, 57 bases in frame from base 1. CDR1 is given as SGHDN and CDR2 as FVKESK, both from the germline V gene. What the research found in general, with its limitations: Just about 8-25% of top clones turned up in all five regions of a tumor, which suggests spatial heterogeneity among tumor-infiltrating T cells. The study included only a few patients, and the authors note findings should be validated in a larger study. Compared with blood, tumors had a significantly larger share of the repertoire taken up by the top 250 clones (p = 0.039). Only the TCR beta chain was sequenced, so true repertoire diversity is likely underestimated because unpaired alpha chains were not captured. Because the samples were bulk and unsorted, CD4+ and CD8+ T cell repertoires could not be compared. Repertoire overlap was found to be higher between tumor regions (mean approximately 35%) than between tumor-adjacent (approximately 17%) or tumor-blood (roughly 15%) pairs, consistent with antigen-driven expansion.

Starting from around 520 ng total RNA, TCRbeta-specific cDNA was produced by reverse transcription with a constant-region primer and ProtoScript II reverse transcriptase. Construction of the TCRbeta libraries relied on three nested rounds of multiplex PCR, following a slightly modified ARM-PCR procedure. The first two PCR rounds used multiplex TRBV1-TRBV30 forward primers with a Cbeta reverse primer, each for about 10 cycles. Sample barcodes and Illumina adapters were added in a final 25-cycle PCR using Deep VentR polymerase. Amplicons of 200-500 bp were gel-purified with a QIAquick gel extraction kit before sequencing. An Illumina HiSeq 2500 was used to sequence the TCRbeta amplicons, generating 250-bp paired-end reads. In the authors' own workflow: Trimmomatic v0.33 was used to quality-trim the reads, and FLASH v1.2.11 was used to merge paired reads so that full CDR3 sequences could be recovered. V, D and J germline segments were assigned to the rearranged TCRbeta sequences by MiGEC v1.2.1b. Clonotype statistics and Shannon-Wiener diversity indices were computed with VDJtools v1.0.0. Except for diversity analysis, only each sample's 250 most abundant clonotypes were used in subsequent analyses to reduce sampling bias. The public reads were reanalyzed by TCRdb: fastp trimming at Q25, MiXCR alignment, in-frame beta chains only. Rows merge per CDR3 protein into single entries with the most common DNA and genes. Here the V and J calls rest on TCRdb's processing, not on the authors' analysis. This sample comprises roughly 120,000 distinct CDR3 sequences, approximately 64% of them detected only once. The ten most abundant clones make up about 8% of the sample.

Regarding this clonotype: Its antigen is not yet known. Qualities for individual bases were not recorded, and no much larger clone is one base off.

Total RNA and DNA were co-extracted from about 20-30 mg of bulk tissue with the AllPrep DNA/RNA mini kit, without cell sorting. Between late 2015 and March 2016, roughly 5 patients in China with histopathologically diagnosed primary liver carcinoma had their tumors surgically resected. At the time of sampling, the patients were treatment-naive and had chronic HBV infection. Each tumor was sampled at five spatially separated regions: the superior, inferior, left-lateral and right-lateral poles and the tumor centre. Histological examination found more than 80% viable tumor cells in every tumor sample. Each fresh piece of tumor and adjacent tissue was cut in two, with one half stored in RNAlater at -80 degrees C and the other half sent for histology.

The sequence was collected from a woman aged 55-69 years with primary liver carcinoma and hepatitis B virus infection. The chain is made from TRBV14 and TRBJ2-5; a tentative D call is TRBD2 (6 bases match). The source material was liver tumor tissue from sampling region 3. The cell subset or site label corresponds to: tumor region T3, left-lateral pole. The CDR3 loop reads CASRHPTGLPSWYQETQYF. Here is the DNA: TGTGCCAGCAGGCACCCCACGGGACTCCCGAGTTGGTACCAAGAGACCCAGTACTTC.